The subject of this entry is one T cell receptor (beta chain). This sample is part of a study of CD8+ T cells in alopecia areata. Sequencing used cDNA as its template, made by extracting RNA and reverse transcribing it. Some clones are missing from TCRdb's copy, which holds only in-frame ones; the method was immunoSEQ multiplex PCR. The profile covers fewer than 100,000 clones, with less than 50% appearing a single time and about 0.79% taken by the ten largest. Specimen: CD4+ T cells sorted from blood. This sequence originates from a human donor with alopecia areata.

The CDR3: CAWSARGSTDTQYF. The CDR3 DNA follows: TGTGCCTGGAGTGCAAGGGGGAGCACAGATACGCAGTATTTT. V is TRBV30 and J is TRBJ2-3, with D tentatively TRBD1 (6 bases). With 1 base removed from V and 0 bases from J, the gap between germline ends came to 8 bases. The CDR3 spans 14 residues. The germline CDR1 and CDR2 sequences are GTSNPN and SVGIG (reference sequence). Looking up the rest from reference TRBV30 and TRBJ2-3 gives the full variable domain: SQTIHQWPATLVQPVGSPLSLECTVEGTSNPNLYWYRQAAGRGLQLLFYSVGIGQISSEVPQNLSASRPQDRQFILSSKKLLLSDSGFYLCAWSARGSTDTQYFGPGTRLTVL.